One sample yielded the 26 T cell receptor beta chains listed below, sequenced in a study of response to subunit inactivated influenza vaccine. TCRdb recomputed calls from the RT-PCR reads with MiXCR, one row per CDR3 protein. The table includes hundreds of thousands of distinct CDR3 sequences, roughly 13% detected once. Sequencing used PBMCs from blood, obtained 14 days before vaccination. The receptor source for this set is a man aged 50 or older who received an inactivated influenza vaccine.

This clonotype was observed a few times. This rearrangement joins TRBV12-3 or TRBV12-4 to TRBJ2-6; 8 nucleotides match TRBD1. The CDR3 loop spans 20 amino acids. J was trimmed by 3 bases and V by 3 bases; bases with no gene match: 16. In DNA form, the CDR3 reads TGTGCCAGCAGTTTGTTCGTTCTGGTTGGACAGGGAGGTGGGGCCAACGTCCTGACTTTC. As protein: CASSLFVLVGQGGGANVLTF.

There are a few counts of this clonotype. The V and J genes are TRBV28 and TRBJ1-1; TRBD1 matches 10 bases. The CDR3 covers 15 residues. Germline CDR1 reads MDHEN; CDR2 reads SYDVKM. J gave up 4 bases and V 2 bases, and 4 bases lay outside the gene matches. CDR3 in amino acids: CASSLGGQGVTEAFF. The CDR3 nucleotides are TGTGCCAGCAGTTTAGGAGGACAGGGGGTCACTGAAGCTTTCTTT.

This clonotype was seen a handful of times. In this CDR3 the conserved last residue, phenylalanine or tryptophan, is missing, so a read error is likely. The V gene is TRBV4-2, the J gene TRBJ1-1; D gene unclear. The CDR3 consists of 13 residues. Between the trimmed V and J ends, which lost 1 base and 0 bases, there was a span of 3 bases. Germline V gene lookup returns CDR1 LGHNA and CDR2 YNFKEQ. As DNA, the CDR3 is TGTGCCAGCAGCCAAGTTCTGAACACTGAAGCTTTCCTT. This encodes CASSQVLNTEAFL.

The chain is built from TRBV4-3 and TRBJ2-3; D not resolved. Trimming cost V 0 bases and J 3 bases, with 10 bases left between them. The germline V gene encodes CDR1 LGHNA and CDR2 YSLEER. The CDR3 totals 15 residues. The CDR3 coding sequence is TGCGCCAGCAGCCAAGATGCGCTGGCGACAGATACGCAGTATTTT. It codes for CASSQDALATDTQYF.

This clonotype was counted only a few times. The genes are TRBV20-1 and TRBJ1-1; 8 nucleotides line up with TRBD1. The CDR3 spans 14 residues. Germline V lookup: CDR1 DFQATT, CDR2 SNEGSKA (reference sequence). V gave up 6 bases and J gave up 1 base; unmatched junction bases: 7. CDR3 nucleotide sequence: TGCAGTGCGAGACAGGGGATAACGAACACTGAAGCTTTCTTT. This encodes CSARQGITNTEAFF.

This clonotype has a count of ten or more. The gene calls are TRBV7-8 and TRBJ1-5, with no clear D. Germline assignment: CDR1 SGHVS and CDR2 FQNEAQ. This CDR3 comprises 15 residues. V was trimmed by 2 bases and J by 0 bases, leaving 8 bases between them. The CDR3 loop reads CASSLTENSNQPQHF. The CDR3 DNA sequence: TGTGCCAGCAGCTTAACAGAAAATAGCAATCAGCCCCAGCATTTT.

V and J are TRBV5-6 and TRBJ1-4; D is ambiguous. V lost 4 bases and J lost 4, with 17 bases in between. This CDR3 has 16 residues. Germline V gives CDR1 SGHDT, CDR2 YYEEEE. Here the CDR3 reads CASSQDGRLINEKLFF. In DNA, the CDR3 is TGTGCCAGCAGCCAAGATGGACGGTTAATTAATGAAAAACTGTTTTTT.

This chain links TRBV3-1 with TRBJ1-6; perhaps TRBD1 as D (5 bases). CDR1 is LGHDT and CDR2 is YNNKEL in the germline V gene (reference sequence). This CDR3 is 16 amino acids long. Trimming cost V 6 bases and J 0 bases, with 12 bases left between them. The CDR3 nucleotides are TGTGCCAGCAGAGACAGCCAGAGCTCCTATAATTCACCCCTCCACTTT. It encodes CASRDSQSSYNSPLHF.

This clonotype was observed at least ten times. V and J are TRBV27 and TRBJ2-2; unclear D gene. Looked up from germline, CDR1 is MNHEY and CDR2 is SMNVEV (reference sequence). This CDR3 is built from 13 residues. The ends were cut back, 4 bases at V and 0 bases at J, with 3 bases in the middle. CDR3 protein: CASSYTNTGELFF. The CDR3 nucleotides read TGTGCCAGCAGTTACACGAACACCGGGGAGCTGTTTTTT.

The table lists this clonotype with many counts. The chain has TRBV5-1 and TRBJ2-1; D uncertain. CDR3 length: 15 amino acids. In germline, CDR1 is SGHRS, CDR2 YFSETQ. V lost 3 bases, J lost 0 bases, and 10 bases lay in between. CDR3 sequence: CASSSDPSSYNEQFF. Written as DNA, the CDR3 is TGCGCCAGCAGCTCCGACCCAAGCTCCTACAATGAGCAGTTCTTC.

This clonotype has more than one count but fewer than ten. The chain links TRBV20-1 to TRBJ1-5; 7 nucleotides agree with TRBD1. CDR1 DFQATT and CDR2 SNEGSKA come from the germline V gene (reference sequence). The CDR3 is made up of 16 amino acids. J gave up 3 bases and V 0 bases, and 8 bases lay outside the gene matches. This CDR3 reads CSARDYRGMDNQPQHF. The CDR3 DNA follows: TGCAGTGCTAGAGATTACAGGGGAATGGACAATCAGCCCCAGCATTTT.

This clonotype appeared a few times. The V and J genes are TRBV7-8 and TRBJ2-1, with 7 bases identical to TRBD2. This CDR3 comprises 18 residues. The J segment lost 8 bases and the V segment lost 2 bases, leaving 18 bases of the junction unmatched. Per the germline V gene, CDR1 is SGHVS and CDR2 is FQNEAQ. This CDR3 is CASSLFRSSGPNPYEQFF. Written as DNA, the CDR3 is TGTGCCAGCAGCTTATTTAGGTCTAGCGGCCCGAACCCCTATGAGCAGTTCTTC. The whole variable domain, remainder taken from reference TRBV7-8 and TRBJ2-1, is GAGVSQSPRYKVAKRGQDVALRCDPISGHVSLFWYQQALGQGPEFLTYFQNEAQLDKSGLPSDRFFAERPEGSVSTLKIQRTQQEDSAVYLCASSLFRSSGPNPYEQFFGPGTRLTVL.

The CDR3 DNA reads TGTGCCAGCAGCTTAGATCTGTACTCCGGGGAGCTGTTTTTT. Amino acid sequence: CASSLDLYSGELFF. V and J are TRBV11-2 and TRBJ2-2; D remains ambiguous. In germline, CDR1 is SGHAT, CDR2 FQNNGV. The CDR3 runs to 14 residues. The V end lost 0 bases, the J end lost 6 bases, and 8 bases lay between the germline ends.

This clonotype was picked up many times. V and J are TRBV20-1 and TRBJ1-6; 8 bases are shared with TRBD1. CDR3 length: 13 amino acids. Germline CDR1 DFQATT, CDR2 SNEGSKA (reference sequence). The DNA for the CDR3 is TGCAGCCTCCGGACAGGGAATAATTCACCCCTCCACTTT. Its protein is CSLRTGNNSPLHF.

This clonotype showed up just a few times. As DNA, the CDR3 is TGTGCCAGCAGTTACCAGGGTTGGGGGTCCTCCTACGAGCAGTACTTC. It yields the protein CASSYQGWGSSYEQYF. This chain joins TRBV6-5 and TRBJ2-7; D is perhaps TRBD1 or TRBD2 (5 bases each). Trimming took off 2 bases at V and 0 bases at J, with 14 bases between the two ends. Germline loops: CDR1 MNHEY, CDR2 SVGAGI. The CDR3 contains 16 residues.

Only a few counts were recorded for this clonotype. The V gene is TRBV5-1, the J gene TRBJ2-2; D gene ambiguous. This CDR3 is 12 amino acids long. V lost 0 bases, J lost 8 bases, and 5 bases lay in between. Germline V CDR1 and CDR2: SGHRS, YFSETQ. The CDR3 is CASSLERGELFF. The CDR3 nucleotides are TGCGCCAGCAGCTTGGAACGAGGGGAGCTGTTTTTT.

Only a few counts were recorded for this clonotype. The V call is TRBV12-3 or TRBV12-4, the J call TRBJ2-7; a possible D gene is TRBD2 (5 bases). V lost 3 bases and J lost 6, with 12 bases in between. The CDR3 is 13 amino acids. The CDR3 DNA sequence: TGTGCCAGCAGTTTCGGGGTTTCCAGCGAGCAGTACTTC. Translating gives CASSFGVSSEQYF.

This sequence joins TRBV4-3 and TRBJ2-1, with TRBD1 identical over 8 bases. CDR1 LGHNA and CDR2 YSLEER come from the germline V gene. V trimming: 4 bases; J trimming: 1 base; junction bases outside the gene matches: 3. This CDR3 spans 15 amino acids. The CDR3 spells CASSPWTGSYNEQFF. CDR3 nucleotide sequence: TGCGCCAGCAGCCCGTGGACAGGGTCCTACAATGAGCAGTTCTTC.

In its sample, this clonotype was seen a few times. The CDR3 protein is CASGWQETQYF. CDR3 nucleotides: TGTGCCAGCGGTTGGCAAGAGACCCAGTACTTC. The V call is TRBV5-5, the J call TRBJ2-5; D is unresolved. CDR3 length: 11 amino acids. Germline CDR1 and CDR2: SGHKS and YYEKEE (reference sequence). The ends were cut back, 7 bases at V and 2 bases at J, with 6 bases in the middle.

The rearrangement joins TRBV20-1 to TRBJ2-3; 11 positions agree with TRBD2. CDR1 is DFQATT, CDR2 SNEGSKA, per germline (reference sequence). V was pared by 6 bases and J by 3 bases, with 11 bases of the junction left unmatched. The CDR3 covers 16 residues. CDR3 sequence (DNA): TGCAGTGCAACCCCTCTAGCGGGGGGATCAACAGATACGCAGTATTTT. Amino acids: CSATPLAGGSTDTQYF.

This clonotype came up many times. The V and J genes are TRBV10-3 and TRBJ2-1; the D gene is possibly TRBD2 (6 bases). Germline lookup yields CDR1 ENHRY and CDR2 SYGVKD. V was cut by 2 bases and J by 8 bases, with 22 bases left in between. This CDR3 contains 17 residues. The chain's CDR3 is CAISELGKTSKFDEQFF. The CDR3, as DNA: TGTGCCATCAGTGAGCTCGGAAAAACTAGCAAATTCGATGAGCAGTTCTTC.

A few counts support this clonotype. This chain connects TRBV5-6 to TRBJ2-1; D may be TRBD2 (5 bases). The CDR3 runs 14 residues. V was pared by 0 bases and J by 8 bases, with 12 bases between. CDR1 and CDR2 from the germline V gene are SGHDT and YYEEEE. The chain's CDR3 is CASSLVRGNDEQFF. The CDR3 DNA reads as TGTGCCAGCAGCTTGGTTCGGGGAAACGATGAGCAGTTCTTC.

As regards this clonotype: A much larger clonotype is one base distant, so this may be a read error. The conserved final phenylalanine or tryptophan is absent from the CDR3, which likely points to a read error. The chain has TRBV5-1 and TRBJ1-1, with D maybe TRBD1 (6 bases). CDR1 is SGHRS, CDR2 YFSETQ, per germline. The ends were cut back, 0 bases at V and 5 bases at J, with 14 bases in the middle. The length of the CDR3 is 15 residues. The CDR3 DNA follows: TGCGCCAGCAGCTTGGATGGGGGCGCTAGGACTGAAGCTTTCTTG. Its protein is CASSLDGGARTEAFL.

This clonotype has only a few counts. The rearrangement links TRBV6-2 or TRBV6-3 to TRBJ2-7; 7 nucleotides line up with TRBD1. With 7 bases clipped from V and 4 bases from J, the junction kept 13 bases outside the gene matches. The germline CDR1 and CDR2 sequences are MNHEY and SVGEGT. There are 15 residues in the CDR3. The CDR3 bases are TGTGCCAGCACCCTGAGACAGGGCCTATTTTACGAGCAGTACTTC. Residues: CASTLRQGLFYEQYF.

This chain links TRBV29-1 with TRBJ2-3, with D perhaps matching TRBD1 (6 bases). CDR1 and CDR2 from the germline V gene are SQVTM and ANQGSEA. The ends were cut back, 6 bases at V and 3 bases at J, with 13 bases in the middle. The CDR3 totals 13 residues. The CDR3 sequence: CSVDTGRTDTQYF. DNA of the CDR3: TGCAGCGTGGATACAGGGCGAACAGATACGCAGTATTTT.

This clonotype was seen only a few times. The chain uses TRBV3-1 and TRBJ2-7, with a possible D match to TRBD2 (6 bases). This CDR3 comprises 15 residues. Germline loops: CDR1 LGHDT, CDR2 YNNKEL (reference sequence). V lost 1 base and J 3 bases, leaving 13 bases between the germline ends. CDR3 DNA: TGTGCCAGCAGCCAAGTCGGGAGACGAGACTACGAGCAGTACTTC. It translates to CASSQVGRRDYEQYF.